This TCR beta chain emerged from a study of spatial heterogeneity in lung cancer. In the study overall: Samples were donated by 72 untreated early-stage non-small cell lung cancer patients. The study, taken as a whole, reports: More often at tumor resection than at routine follow-up, ubiquitous expanded tumor TCRs were detected in the blood.

The CDR3 sequence is 17 residues long. The V segment lost 4 bases and the J segment 4 bases; nucleotides outside the gene matches: 10. TCRdb analysed the 5' RACE reads with MiXCR anew, one entry per CDR3 protein. The sample consists of about 50,000 distinct CDR3 sequences, less than 9% of them appearing once. The time point was: blood at routine non-recurrence follow-up after resection. Unsorted whole RNA of tumor, nontumor lung or frozen PBMC was sequenced. This clonotype occurred many times. Its target is not known. The sequences come from PBMCs, collected at follow-up. The chain carries TRBV12-3 or TRBV12-4 and TRBJ2-3; 11 bases agree with TRBD1. This TCR was sampled from a female donor with early-stage non-small cell lung cancer. CDR3 nucleotides: TGTGCCAGCAGTTGGACAGGGGGCGAGGTTTTTTCAGATACGCAGTATTTT. It translates to CASSWTGGEVFSDTQYF.